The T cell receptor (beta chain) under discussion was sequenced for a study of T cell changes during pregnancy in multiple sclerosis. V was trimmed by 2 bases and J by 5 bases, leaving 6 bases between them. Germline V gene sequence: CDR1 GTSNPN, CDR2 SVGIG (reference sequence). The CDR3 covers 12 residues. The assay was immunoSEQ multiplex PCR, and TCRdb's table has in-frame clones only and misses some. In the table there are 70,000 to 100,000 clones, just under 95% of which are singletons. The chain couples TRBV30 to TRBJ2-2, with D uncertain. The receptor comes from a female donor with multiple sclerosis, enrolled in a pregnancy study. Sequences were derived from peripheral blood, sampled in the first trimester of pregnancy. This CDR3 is CAWSPSTGELFF. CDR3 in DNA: TGTGCCTGGAGTCCCTCTACCGGGGAGCTGTTTTTT.